A single T cell receptor beta chain is shown here with its context. The repertoire was sequenced with immunoSEQ multiplex PCR; TCRdb's copy has only in-frame clones and lacks some. Among 180,000 or so clones listed, 75% to 85% were seen once. The sample originates from a study of cytomegalovirus exposure and HLA in healthy donors. The sequenced material came from PBMCs. The TCR comes from a woman aged 25 to 45 in good health and CMV-seropositive.

The CDR3 bases are TGTGCCAGCAGCTCGACTAGCGGGAGGGCCCGGCCCACAGATACGCAGTATTTT. The encoded protein is CASSSTSGRARPTDTQYF. The chain links TRBV7-9 to TRBJ2-3; TRBD2 agrees at 14 bases. The CDR3 loop spans 18 amino acids. Germline CDR1 reads SEHNR; CDR2 reads FQNEAQ (reference sequence). The trim removed 4 bases at V and 2 bases at J, leaving 8 bases unmatched.